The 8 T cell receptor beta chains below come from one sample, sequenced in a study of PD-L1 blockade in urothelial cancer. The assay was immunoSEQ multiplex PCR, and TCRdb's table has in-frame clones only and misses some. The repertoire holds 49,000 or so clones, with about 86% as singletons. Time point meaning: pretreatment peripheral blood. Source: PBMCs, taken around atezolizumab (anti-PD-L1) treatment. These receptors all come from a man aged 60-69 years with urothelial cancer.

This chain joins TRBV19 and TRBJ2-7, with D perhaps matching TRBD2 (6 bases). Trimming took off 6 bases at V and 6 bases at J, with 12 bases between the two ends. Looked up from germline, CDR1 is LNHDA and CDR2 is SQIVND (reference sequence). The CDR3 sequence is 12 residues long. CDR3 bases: TGTGCCAGTAGCAGCGTGGGGGGCGAGCAGTACTTC. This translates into CASSSVGGEQYF.

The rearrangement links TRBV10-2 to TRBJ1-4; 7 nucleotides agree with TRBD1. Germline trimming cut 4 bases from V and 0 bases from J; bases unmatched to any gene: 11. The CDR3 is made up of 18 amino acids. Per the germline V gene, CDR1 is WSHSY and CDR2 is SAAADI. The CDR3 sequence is CASSGGDSQIPTNEKLFF. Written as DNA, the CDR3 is TGCGCCAGCAGTGGGGGGGACAGCCAAATTCCAACTAATGAAAAACTGTTTTTT.

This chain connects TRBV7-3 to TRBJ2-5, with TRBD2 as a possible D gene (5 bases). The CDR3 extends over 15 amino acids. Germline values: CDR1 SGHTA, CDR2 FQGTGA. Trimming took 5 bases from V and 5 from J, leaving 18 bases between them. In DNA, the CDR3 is TGTGCCAGCAGCCTCGGGGTCACACCCTGGGAGACCCAGTACTTC. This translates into CASSLGVTPWETQYF.

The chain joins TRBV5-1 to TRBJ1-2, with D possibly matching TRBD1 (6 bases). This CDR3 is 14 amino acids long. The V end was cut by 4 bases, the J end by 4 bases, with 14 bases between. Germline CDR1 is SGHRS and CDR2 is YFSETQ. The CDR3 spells CASSPRNRVYGYTF. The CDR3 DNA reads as TGCGCCAGCAGCCCCCGAAACAGGGTCTATGGCTACACCTTC.

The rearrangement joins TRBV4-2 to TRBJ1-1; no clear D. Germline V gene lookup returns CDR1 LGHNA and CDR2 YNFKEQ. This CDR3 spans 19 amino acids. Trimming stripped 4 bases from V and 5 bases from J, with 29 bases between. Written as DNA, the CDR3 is TGTGCCAGCAGCCTTAACTCCGGGATTAAACGCACGCACGGGACTGAAGCTTTCTTT. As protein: CASSLNSGIKRTHGTEAFF.

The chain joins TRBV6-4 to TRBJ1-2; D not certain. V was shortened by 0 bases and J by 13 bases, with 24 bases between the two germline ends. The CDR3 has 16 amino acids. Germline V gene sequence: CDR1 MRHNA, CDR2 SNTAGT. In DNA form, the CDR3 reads TGTGCCAGCAGTGACTCCCGTCGATCCCAAATCTATCCTATCACCTTC. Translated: CASSDSRRSQIYPITF.

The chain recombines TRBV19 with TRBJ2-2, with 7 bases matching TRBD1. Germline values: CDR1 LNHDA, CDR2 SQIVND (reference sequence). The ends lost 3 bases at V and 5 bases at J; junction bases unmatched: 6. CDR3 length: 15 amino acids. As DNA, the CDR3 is TGTGCCAGTAGTATCTCGGCAGGGGGAACCGGGGAGCTGTTTTTT. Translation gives CASSISAGGTGELFF.

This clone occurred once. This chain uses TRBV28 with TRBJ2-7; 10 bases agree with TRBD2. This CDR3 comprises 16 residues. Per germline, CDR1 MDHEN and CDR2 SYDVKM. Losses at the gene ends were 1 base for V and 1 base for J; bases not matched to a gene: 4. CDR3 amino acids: CASSLSASGSSYEQYF. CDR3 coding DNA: TGTGCCAGCAGTTTATCCGCTAGCGGGAGTTCCTACGAGCAGTACTTC.